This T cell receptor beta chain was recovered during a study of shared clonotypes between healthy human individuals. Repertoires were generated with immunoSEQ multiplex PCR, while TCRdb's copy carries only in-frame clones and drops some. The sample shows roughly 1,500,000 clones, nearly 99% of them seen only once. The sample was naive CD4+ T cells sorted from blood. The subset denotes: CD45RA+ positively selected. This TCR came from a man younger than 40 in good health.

In DNA form, the CDR3 reads TGTGCCAGCAGTGAAGCCCAGGGCTTTTATAGCAATCAGCCCCAGCATTTT. Translation: CASSEAQGFYSNQPQHF. The chain uses TRBV6-1 and TRBJ1-5; weak D call: TRBD1 (5 bases). Per the germline V gene, CDR1 is MNHNS and CDR2 is SASEGT. CDR3 length: 17 amino acids. Trimming cost V 0 bases and J 0 bases, with 12 bases left between them.